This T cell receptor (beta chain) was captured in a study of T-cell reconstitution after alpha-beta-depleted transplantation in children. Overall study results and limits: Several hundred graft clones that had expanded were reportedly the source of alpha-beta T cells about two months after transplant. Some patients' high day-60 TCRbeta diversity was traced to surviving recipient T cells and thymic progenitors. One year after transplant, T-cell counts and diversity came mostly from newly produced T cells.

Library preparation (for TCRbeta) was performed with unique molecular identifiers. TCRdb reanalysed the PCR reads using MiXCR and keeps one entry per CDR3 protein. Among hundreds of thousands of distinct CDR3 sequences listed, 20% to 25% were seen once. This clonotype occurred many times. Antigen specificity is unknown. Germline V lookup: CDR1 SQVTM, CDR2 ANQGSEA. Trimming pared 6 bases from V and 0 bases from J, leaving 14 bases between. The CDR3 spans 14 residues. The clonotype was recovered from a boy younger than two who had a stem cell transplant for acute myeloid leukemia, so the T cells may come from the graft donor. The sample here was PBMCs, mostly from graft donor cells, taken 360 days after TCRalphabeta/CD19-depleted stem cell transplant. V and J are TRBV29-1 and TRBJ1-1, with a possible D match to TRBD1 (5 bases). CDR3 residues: CSVAPGLLNTEAFF. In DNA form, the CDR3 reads TGCAGCGTCGCCCCGGGACTGTTGAACACTGAAGCTTTCTTT.